The T cell receptor beta chain described here comes from a study of blood T cell repertoires in COVID-19. Looking at the study overall: The samples span acute and convalescent COVID-19 from the United States, Italy and Spain. T cells, B-cell-depleted T cells, or PBMCs provided the cDNA or gDNA that served as material.

A note on this clone: Other DNA sequences in the sample encode the same CDR3.

The germline CDR1 and CDR2 sequences are SGHTA and FQGNSA. V was clipped by 1 base and J by 5 bases, with 11 bases between them. The CDR3 runs 15 residues. The protocol was immunoSEQ multiplex PCR, while the TCRdb copy is restricted to in-frame clones and leaves out a portion. The data show 200,000 to 250,000 clones, approximately 80% seen once. The chain has TRBV7-2 and TRBJ2-2, with D possibly matching TRBD1 (5 bases). The source of this sequence is a man aged 45-60 years with active or convalescent COVID-19. The sequenced sample consisted of peripheral blood. This CDR3 is CASSLEGVGTGELFF. The CDR3 DNA follows: TGTGCCAGCAGCTTAGAAGGGGTGGGGACCGGGGAGCTGTTTTTT. The full variable domain, rest sourced from reference TRBV7-2 and TRBJ2-2, is GAGVSQSPSNKVTEKGKDVELRCDPISGHTALYWYRQSLGQGLEFLIYFQGNSAPDKSGLPSDRFSAERTGGSVSTLTIQRTQQEDSAVYLCASSLEGVGTGELFFGEGSRLTVL.